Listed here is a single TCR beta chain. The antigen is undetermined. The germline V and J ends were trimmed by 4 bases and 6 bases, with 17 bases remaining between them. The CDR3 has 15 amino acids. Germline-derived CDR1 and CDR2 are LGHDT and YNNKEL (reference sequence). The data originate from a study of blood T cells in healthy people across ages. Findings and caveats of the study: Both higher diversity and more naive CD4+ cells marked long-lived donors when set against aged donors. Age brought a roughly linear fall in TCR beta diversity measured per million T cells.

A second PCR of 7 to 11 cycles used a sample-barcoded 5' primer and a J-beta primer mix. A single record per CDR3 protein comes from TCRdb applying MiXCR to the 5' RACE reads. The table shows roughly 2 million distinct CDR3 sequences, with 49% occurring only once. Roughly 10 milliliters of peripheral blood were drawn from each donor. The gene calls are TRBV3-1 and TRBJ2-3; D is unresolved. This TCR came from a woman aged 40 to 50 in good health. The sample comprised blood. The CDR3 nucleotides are TGTGCCAGCAGCCCGCTAGTAAGCTTACCGGATACGCAGTATTTT. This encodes CASSPLVSLPDTQYF.